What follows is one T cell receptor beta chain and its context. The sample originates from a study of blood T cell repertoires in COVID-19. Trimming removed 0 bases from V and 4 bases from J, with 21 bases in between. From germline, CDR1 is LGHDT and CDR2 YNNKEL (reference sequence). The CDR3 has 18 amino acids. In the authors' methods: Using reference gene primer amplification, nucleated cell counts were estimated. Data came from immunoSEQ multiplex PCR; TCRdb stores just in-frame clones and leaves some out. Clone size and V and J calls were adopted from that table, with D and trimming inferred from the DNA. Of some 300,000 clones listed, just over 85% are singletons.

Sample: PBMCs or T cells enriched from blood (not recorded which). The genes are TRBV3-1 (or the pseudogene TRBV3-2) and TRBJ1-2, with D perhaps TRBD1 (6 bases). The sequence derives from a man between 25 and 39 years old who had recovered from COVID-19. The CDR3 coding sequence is TGTGCCAGCAGCCAAGATTCCTCAAACTCCGGGACATTCTATGGCTACACCTTC. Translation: CASSQDSSNSGTFYGYTF.